Sequencing of this TCR beta chain was carried out in a study of OX40 agonist ivuxolimab in advanced cancers. Generated by immunoSEQ multiplex PCR, the TCRdb table keeps only in-frame clones and is missing some. The sample consists of around 94,000 clones, roughly 88% of them appearing once. This CDR3 is built from 15 residues. Trimming removed 8 bases from V and 0 bases from J, with 13 bases in between. Germline V lookup: CDR1 SGHNT, CDR2 YENEEA. The source material was CD4+ or CD8+ T cells sorted from blood, sampled in a trial of the OX40 agonist ivuxolimab. The receptor was derived from an adult with an advanced solid tumor such as melanoma, head and neck, liver or kidney cancer. The chain joins TRBV11-3 to TRBJ2-2, with D possibly TRBD1 on 5 matching bases. The CDR3 sequence is CASRAGHTNTGELFF. The CDR3 nucleotides are TGTGCCAGCCGCGCAGGACATACGAACACCGGGGAGCTGTTTTTT.